This is a list of T cell receptor beta chains from one sample in a study of T cells in localized non-small cell lung cancer. Some clones are missing from TCRdb's copy, which holds only in-frame ones; the method was immunoSEQ multiplex PCR. Among more than 12,000 clones listed, approximately 85% were seen once. The sample consisted of peripheral blood, taken before any cancer treatment. Source of these receptors: a female donor older than 55 with stage I squamous cell lung carcinoma. The CDR3 runs from the conserved cysteine through the conserved F or W. D genes are given only for firm matches. Rows give clone size only sometimes, using once, few, many, or a class for an expanded clone.

D	size	J	V	DNA	CDR3
NA	NA	TRBJ2-7	TRBV6-5	TGTGCCAGCATGGCGAGCGGATTCTACGAGCAGTACTTC	CASMASGFYEQYF
TRBD1	NA	TRBJ2-2	TRBV19	TGTGCCAGTAGCAGACAGGGGGCTAACACCGGGGAGCTGTTTTTT	CASSRQGANTGELFF
NA	NA	TRBJ2-3	TRBV29-1	TGCTTACAGGGTCCGACGCAGTATTTT	CLQGPTQYF
NA	NA	TRBJ2-5	TRBV28	TGTGCCAGCAGTTTTACTTCGGGACAAGGGAGAGAGGACCAGTACTTC	CASSFTSGQGREDQYF
NA	few	TRBJ1-5	TRBV6-1	TGTGCCAGCAGTGAGATCGGGGGAATAGTCGATCAGCCCCAGCATTTT	CASSEIGGIVDQPQHF
NA	NA	TRBJ1-2	TRBV11-2	TGTGCCAGCAGCTTAGGGCCTTCGAGGGGGGGGGCCTATGGCTACACCTTC	CASSLGPSRGGAYGYTF
NA	NA	TRBJ1-5	TRBV7-2	TGTGCCAGCAGCTTAGTATACATTGCGGGCAATCAGCCCCAGCATTTT	CASSLVYIAGNQPQHF
NA	NA	TRBJ1-1	TRBV6-1	TGTGCCAGCAGTGTCCCGGGTGAAGCTTTCTTT	CASSVPGEAFF
NA	NA	TRBJ2-7	TRBV9	TGTGCCAGCAGCCCACGAAGCCTCGGGGAGGGGGCAATCTACGAGCAGTACTTC	CASSPRSLGEGAIYEQYF
NA	few	TRBJ1-1	TRBV30	TGTGCCTGGAGTGACGGGCGTTCCAACACTGAAGCTTTCTTT	CAWSDGRSNTEAFF